The present TCR beta chain was sequenced within a study of radiotherapy plus CTLA-4 blockade in lung cancer. Only in-frame clones appear in the TCRdb table, and some are missing; sequencing was by immunoSEQ multiplex PCR. The sample shows 90,000 to 100,000 clones, roughly 74% of them seen only once. This clonotype originated in a human donor with non-small cell lung cancer who had a partial response to radiotherapy plus ipilimumab. Some clones in this sample may be carry-over from other donors' samples. The sample consisted of peripheral blood, taken from a patient treated with radiotherapy plus ipilimumab.

As DNA, the CDR3 is TGTGCCAGCAGCGTATTTAGCGGGGGGGCTAACGAGCAGTTCTTC. Its protein is CASSVFSGGANEQFF. J is TRBJ2-1 and V is TRBV9, with 11 bases lining up with TRBD2. The CDR3 has 15 amino acids. V dropped 1 base and J dropped 10; count of bases not matched to a gene: 7. Germline-derived CDR1 and CDR2 are SGDLS and YYNGEE.